This TCR beta chain was observed in a study of T cells in Graves' hyperthyroidism and ophthalmopathy. The CDR3 runs 13 residues. The J segment lost 5 bases and the V segment lost 8 bases, leaving 6 bases of the junction unmatched. Germline V CDR1 and CDR2: LNHDA, SQIVND (reference sequence). This clonotype was counted a few times. The CDR3 regions of TCR beta were amplified from RNA transcripts. Primed by the HTBI set, a first-round RT-PCR was run on the TCR CDR3. From the multiplex PCR reads, TCRdb called clonotypes with MiXCR, one entry per CDR3 protein. The table has 500,000 to 650,000 distinct CDR3 sequences, around 50% seen once; the top ten hold roughly 45%.

V usage is TRBV19 and J usage is TRBJ1-5; TRBD1 matches 7 bases. The material sequenced was peripheral blood or thyroid tissue (not recorded which). The source is an adult woman with Graves' disease, either hyperthyroidism or ophthalmopathy (not recorded which). CDR3 sequence (DNA): TGTGCCAGTGGACAGGATCGCGATCAGCCCCAGCATTTT. It codes for CASGQDRDQPQHF.